This T cell receptor (beta chain) was sequenced in a study of T cell responses to AZD1222 COVID-19 vaccine. A word on this clone: What it binds is unknown.

Points from the study as a whole: Only 5 to 7 AZD1222 recipients tested seropositive at baseline. Females made up more of the donors, who were largely white British, and clonal diversity may have come out too low. Following two doses of AZD1222, Spike-specific TCR breadth and depth rose. Targets within unmutated variant regions were reportedly found for nearly half of spike-specific TCRs.

Germline V gene lookup returns CDR1 ENHRY and CDR2 SYGVKD. The J segment lost 4 bases and the V segment lost 8 bases, leaving 8 bases of the junction unmatched. The CDR3 loop spans 14 amino acids. Some clones are missing from TCRdb's copy, which holds only in-frame ones; the method was immunoSEQ multiplex PCR. The sample lists under 95,000 clones, about 92% occurring once. The gene calls are TRBV10-3 and TRBJ2-3; 8 nucleotides agree with TRBD1. This clonotype was obtained from an adult in good health. Source: peripheral blood, taken on day 0 of AZD1222 vaccination. This chain's CDR3 is CAIRKQGDADTQYF. The CDR3 nucleotides are TGTGCCATCCGGAAACAGGGGGACGCAGATACGCAGTATTTT.